This is a list of T cell receptor beta chains from one sample in a study of T cells in Graves' hyperthyroidism and ophthalmopathy. TCRdb reanalysed the multiplex PCR reads using MiXCR and keeps one entry per CDR3 protein. This table has about 840,000 distinct CDR3 sequences, approximately 40% appearing once. The source material was blood. These receptors originate from a man aged 18 to 29 with Graves' hyperthyroidism. Each CDR3 is given with its conserved first and last residue. The order of the fields is clone size, V gene, D gene, J gene, CDR3 protein, CDR3 DNA. D genes are given only for firm matches. Where a row states a size, it is once, few, many or the class of an expanded clone; other rows omit it.

size: many; V: TRBV12-3/TRBV12-4; D: .; J: TRBJ1-5; CDR3: CASSFGGGQPQHF; DNA: TGTGCCAGCAGTTTCGGGGGAGGTCAGCCCCAGCATTTT
size: few; V: TRBV2; D: .; J: TRBJ2-2; CDR3: CASSELAALGTGELFF; DNA: TGTGCCAGCAGTGAGCTGGCAGCTCTAGGCACCGGGGAGCTGTTTTTT
size: many; V: TRBV24-1; D: .; J: TRBJ2-5; CDR3: CATNGGYVQETQYF; DNA: TGTGCCACCAATGGGGGCTATGTGCAAGAGACCCAGTACTTC
size: few; V: TRBV4-2; D: TRBD1; J: TRBJ1-2; CDR3: CASSQAGQGLYGYTF; DNA: TGTGCCAGCAGCCAAGCGGGACAGGGGTTGTATGGCTACACCTTC
size: many; V: TRBV5-1; D: .; J: TRBJ1-1; CDR3: CASTFGSNTEAFF; DNA: TGCGCCAGCACCTTTGGGTCGAACACTGAAGCTTTCTTT
size: few; V: TRBV6-6; D: .; J: TRBJ2-5; CDR3: CASSYSPGTEETQYF; DNA: TGTGCCAGCAGTTACTCGCCGGGCACAGAAGAGACCCAGTACTTC
size: .; V: TRBV7-4; D: .; J: TRBJ2-7; CDR3: CASSFLTNGDYEQYF; DNA: TGTGCCAGCAGCTTCTTGACTAACGGCGATTACGAGCAGTACTTC
size: many; V: TRBV7-6; D: .; J: TRBJ1-1; CDR3: CASSLGGSGSTEAFF; DNA: TGTGCCAGCAGCTTAGGCGGCAGTGGTAGCACTGAAGCTTTCTTT
size: few; V: TRBV4-3; D: .; J: TRBJ1-4; CDR3: CASSQQFSYEKLFF; DNA: TGCGCCAGCAGCCAACAGTTTTCTTATGAAAAACTGTTTTTT
size: .; V: TRBV4-2; D: .; J: TRBJ1-2; CDR3: CASSQEVGLNYGYTF; DNA: TGTGCCAGCAGCCAAGAGGTGGGACTTAACTATGGCTACACCTTC